This TCR beta chain was recovered during a study of blood T cell repertoires in COVID-19. About the study: The study drew acute and convalescent COVID-19 samples from the United States, Italy and Spain. PBMCs, B-cell-depleted T cells, or T cells provided the cDNA or gDNA that made up the material.

In the authors' workflow: Reference gene primer amplification gave estimated nucleated cell counts. Sequencing was performed with immunoSEQ multiplex PCR; in TCRdb, only in-frame clones are kept and a portion is missing. V, J and clone size are those of that table, while D and trimming were read from the DNA. The table lists 300,000 to 450,000 clones, about 85% of them singletons, with roughly 3.7% in the top ten. This sequence was found in a woman aged 18-30 years with acute or convalescent COVID-19. Material: peripheral blood.

DNA for the CDR3: TGTGCCAGCAGTTTGGGGGGACTAGCGGTCCTCAATGAGCAGTTCTTC. Its protein product is CASSLGGLAVLNEQFF. The V call is TRBV28, the J call TRBJ2-1, with 11 bases lining up with TRBD2. The J segment lost 6 bases and the V segment lost 3 bases, leaving 7 bases of the junction unmatched. The V gene's germline CDR1 is MDHEN and CDR2 SYDVKM. This CDR3 contains 16 residues.